Each of the 21 T cell receptor beta chains below was sequenced from the same sample in a study of T cells in Graves' hyperthyroidism and ophthalmopathy. Authors of the study amplified TCR beta CDR3 regions from RNA transcripts. First-round RT-PCR of the TCR CDR3 relied on the HTBI primer set. TCRdb re-called the multiplex PCR reads with MiXCR, one entry per CDR3 protein. In the table there are over 500,000 distinct CDR3 sequences, 40% to 50% of which are singletons. What was sequenced was peripheral blood or thyroid tissue (not recorded which). These receptors all come from an adult woman with Graves' disease, either hyperthyroidism or ophthalmopathy (not recorded which).

This clonotype was recorded many times. The chain joins TRBV12-3 or TRBV12-4 to TRBJ2-6; TRBD2 might be the D (5 bases). The CDR3 consists of 16 residues. V was pared by 6 bases and J by 4 bases, with 16 bases between. The CDR3 nucleotides read TGTGCCAGCAGCCCGCGGCGGAGGTCCGGGGCCAACGTCCTGACTTTC. Protein: CASSPRRRSGANVLTF.

V and J are TRBV5-1 and TRBJ1-1; 9 bases agree with TRBD1. There are 15 residues in the CDR3. Germline V gene sequence: CDR1 SGHRS, CDR2 YFSETQ. Trimming cost V 4 bases and J 5 bases; bases outside gene matches: 9. The CDR3: CASSPRTGGPTEAFF. DNA for the CDR3: TGCGCCAGCAGCCCCCGAACAGGGGGCCCTACTGAAGCTTTCTTT.

This clonotype was recorded at least ten times. The rearrangement links TRBV29-1 to TRBJ2-7, with a possible D match to TRBD1 (6 bases). The germline V and J ends were trimmed by 7 bases and 2 bases, with 15 bases remaining between them. Germline CDR1 and CDR2: SQVTM and ANQGSEA. This CDR3 has 13 residues. CDR3 coding DNA: TGCAGCGCAGAAGGGGGAGTCGCCTACGAGCAGTACTTC. Amino acid sequence: CSAEGGVAYEQYF.

In the case of this clonotype: At one end the junction does not follow the germline gene, possibly because of a read error. V usage is TRBV24-1 and J usage is TRBJ1-2, with 10 bases that match TRBD1. The CDR3 loop spans 18 amino acids. Germline V gives CDR1 KGHDR, CDR2 SFDVKD. The CDR3 DNA is TGTGCCACCAGTGGTCGTGAAACCCACGGGACAGGGGCCTATGGCCACACCTTC. It encodes CATSGRETHGTGAYGHTF.

This chain joins TRBV10-1 and TRBJ2-6; the D is unclear. Germline V gives CDR1 WNHNN, CDR2 SYGVQD (reference sequence). CDR3 length equals 16 residues. Trimming removed 6 bases from V and 0 bases from J, with 12 bases in between. The CDR3: CASSRGMVSGANVLTF. The CDR3 DNA reads as TGCGCCAGCAGCCGAGGCATGGTCTCTGGGGCCAACGTCCTGACTTTC.

This clonotype has just a few counts. This chain links TRBV20-1 with TRBJ2-7; 8 nucleotides agree with TRBD2. Germline V gives CDR1 DFQATT, CDR2 SNEGSKA (reference sequence). V was pared by 6 bases and J by 0 bases, with 7 bases of the junction left unmatched. The CDR3 totals 14 residues. The CDR3 protein is CSAPPGRASYEQYF. The DNA for the CDR3 is TGCAGTGCCCCCCCCGGGAGGGCCTCCTACGAGCAGTACTTC.

This clonotype came up once. The chain joins TRBV2 to TRBJ2-6; 7 nucleotides agree with TRBD1. The CDR3 sequence is 19 residues long. Germline V gene lookup returns CDR1 SNHLY and CDR2 FYNNEI. V gave up 5 bases and J gave up 0 bases; unmatched junction bases: 13. CDR3 sequence (DNA): TGTGCCAGCAGTCCCCGAACAGGGACAGAGTTCTCTGGGGCCAACGTCCTGACTTTC. This encodes CASSPRTGTEFSGANVLTF.

The V and J genes are TRBV24-1 and TRBJ2-1; 10 nucleotides match TRBD1. J gave up 4 bases and V 5 bases, and 1 base lay outside the gene matches. Germline V CDR1 and CDR2: KGHDR, SFDVKD. This CDR3 comprises 14 residues. This CDR3 is CATSGTGGYNEQFF. In DNA form, the CDR3 reads TGTGCCACCAGTGGGACAGGGGGGTACAATGAGCAGTTCTTC.

V usage is TRBV12-3 or TRBV12-4 and J usage is TRBJ1-1; 7 bases align to TRBD1. The CDR3 sequence is 13 residues long. V shed 5 bases, J shed 3 bases, and the junction held 3 bases outside the gene matches. The CDR3 region has the DNA TGTGCCAGCAGTGAGACAGGGCACACTGAAGCTTTCTTT. Residues: CASSETGHTEAFF.

As to this clonotype: The CDR3 ends on some other residue instead of the conserved phenylalanine or tryptophan, so this is likely a read error. Because the CDR3's place on the DNA is in doubt, the DNA is left out and the CDR3 is given as listed by TCRdb. The chain recombines TRBV12-3 or TRBV12-4 with TRBJ2-5; the table's TRBD2 call for D was not verified on the DNA. The CDR3 region is 12 residues in length, termini included. This chain's CDR3 is CASSFRTSGSRL.

The chain links TRBV29-1 to TRBJ2-7, with D unresolved. The ends were cut back, 8 bases at V and 2 bases at J, with 13 bases in the middle. Germline CDR1 and CDR2: SQVTM and ANQGSEA. The CDR3 has 12 residues. Here the CDR3 reads CSSLSVTYEQYF. The CDR3 DNA sequence: TGCAGCAGTTTATCGGTTACCTACGAGCAGTACTTC.

The chain carries TRBV7-9 and TRBJ2-5; no reliable D call. Germline V gives CDR1 SEHNR, CDR2 FQNEAQ (reference sequence). The CDR3 length is 12 residues. Deletions cut 4 bases from V and 0 bases from J, with 3 bases between. CDR3 nucleotide sequence: TGTGCCAGCAGCTACGACCAAGAGACCCAGTACTTC. Residues: CASSYDQETQYF.

Remarks on this clonotype: The DNA is omitted, as the CDR3 cannot be located on it reliably, and the CDR3 follows TCRdb's listing. This chain uses TRBV29-1 with TRBJ2-5; the tabulated D call, TRBD2, remains unverified against the DNA. Ends included, the CDR3 has 21 residues. Germline V lookup: CDR1 SQVTM, CDR2 ANQGSEA. The CDR3 is CSVEEVADTQYFGPGTETQNF.

The CDR3 DNA sequence: TGTGCCAGTAAAGACGGGACGTATCAGCCCCAGCATTTT. It specifies CASKDGTYQPQHF. The rearrangement links TRBV19 to TRBJ1-5; possible D gene TRBD1, 5 bases. From germline, CDR1 is LNHDA and CDR2 SQIVND (reference sequence). The CDR3 sequence is 13 residues long. The V gene lost 7 bases and the J gene lost 5 bases, with 12 bases spanning the gap.

About this clonotype itself: At one end the junction does not follow the germline gene, possibly because of a read error. The genes are TRBV7-9 and TRBJ1-1, with D possibly matching TRBD1 (5 bases). Germline assignment: CDR1 SEHNR and CDR2 FQNEAQ (reference sequence). This CDR3 contains 16 residues. The CDR3: CAGRLPGGGQNTEAFF. CDR3 DNA sequence: TGTGCCGGCAGACTCCCGGGGGGGGGTCAGAACACTGAAGCTTTCTTT.

A few counts support this clonotype. V gene TRBV15 combines with J gene TRBJ1-5; 10 nucleotides match TRBD1. The CDR3 contains 16 residues. The germline CDR1 and CDR2 sequences are LNHNV and YYDKDF (reference sequence). Trimming took 0 bases from V and 7 from J; bases not matched to a gene: 6. CDR3 in amino acids: CATSRDRTGGKQPQHF. CDR3 nucleotides: TGTGCCACCAGCAGAGATAGGACAGGGGGAAAACAGCCCCAGCATTTT. The full variable domain, in which reference TRBV15 and TRBJ1-5 provide the parts outside the CDR3, is DAMVIQNPRYQVTQFGKPVTLSCSQTLNHNVMYWYQQKSSQAPKLLFHYYDKDFNNEADTPDNFQSRRPNTSFCFLDIRSPGLGDTAMYLCATSRDRTGGKQPQHFGDGTRLSIL.

This clonotype was counted between two and nine times. This sequence joins TRBV2 and TRBJ2-5; 10 nucleotides align to TRBD2. Germline CDR1 SNHLY, CDR2 FYNNEI. Germline trimming cut 8 bases from V and 5 bases from J; bases unmatched to any gene: 11. The CDR3 covers 15 residues. CDR3 amino acids: CASLSSGRARETQYF. The CDR3 bases are TGTGCCAGCCTTTCCAGCGGGAGGGCTCGGGAGACCCAGTACTTC. Full variable domain (rest looked up from reference TRBV2 and TRBJ2-5): EPEVTQTPSHQVTQMGQEVILRCVPISNHLYFYWYRQILGQKVEFLVSFYNNEISEKSEIFDDQFSVERPDGSNFTLKIRSTKLEDSAMYFCASLSSGRARETQYFGPGTRLLVL.

This clonotype was observed a handful of times. The J gene is TRBJ2-5, the V gene TRBV10-3; TRBD2 is a possible D gene (5 bases). The CDR3 runs to 12 residues. Looked up from germline, CDR1 is ENHRY and CDR2 is SYGVKD. Trimming pared 10 bases from V and 0 bases from J, leaving 9 bases between. The CDR3 is CATRGYQETQYF. CDR3 DNA: TGTGCCACCCGGGGATACCAAGAGACCCAGTACTTC.

This clonotype was seen ten or more times. The chain recombines TRBV5-6 with TRBJ1-1, with D maybe TRBD1 (5 bases). The CDR3 covers 14 residues. CDR1 SGHDT and CDR2 YYEEEE come from the germline V gene. The V end was cut by 0 bases, the J end by 4 bases, with 10 bases between. The CDR3 is CASSLGQKGTEAFF. As DNA, the CDR3 is TGTGCCAGCAGCTTGGGACAGAAAGGCACTGAAGCTTTCTTT.

This chain connects TRBV12-3 or TRBV12-4 to TRBJ1-3; D not certain. This CDR3 contains 16 residues. Deletions cut 0 bases from V and 0 bases from J, with 9 bases between. DNA of the CDR3: TGTGCCAGCAGTTTAGCCCCCGCGATCTCTGGAAACACCATATATTTT. This gives the protein CASSLAPAISGNTIYF.

This clonotype came up many times. This chain links TRBV7-6 with TRBJ1-1; the D is unclear. V lost 6 bases to trimming and J lost 4 bases, with 12 bases between them. The V gene's germline CDR1 is SGHVS and CDR2 FNYEAQ. This CDR3 is built from 13 residues. CDR3 in DNA: TGTGCCAGCAGTCCCTCGGGAAGCACTGAAGCTTTCTTT. It specifies CASSPSGSTEAFF.